This T cell receptor beta chain was found in a study of blood T cell repertoires in COVID-19. In the study overall: Italy, Spain and the United States were the sources of the convalescent and acute COVID-19 samples. PBMCs, B-cell-depleted T cells, or T cells were the source of the cDNA or gDNA that made up the material.

In the source study's methods: Amplification of reference gene primers was used by the study to estimate nucleated cell counts. Profiling relied on immunoSEQ multiplex PCR, and the TCRdb table lists in-frame clones only, not all of them. V, J and clone size reflect that table, while D and trimming were determined from the DNA. The data contain around 250,000 clones, more than 70% of them singletons. This CDR3 region has 17 residues. Germline lookup yields CDR1 SGHDN and CDR2 FVKESK. V lost 1 base and J 4 bases, leaving 18 bases between the germline ends. Sequenced material: peripheral blood. The receptor's source is a woman younger than 35 with acute or convalescent COVID-19. The V and J genes are TRBV14 and TRBJ2-3, with D possibly matching TRBD2 (6 bases). The CDR3 loop reads CASSQVGPGVFADTQYF. DNA of the CDR3: TGTGCCAGCAGCCAAGTTGGTCCGGGGGTATTTGCAGATACGCAGTATTTT.